The rows below give T cell receptor beta chains drawn from one sample of a study of T cell responses to AZD1222 COVID-19 vaccine. This table comes from immunoSEQ multiplex PCR, and its TCRdb copy is limited to in-frame clones, with some not included. The repertoire consists of about 100,000 clones, with 90% occurring once and the leading ten covering 1% to 1.5%. Sequencing used peripheral blood, obtained on day 0 of AZD1222 vaccination. The receptors were gathered from an adult in good health. Each CDR3 is given with its conserved first and last residue. D genes are given only for firm matches. Expanded clones are given a class, and other clones once, few, many or no size at all.

cdr3_aa,cdr3_nt,v_call,j_call,d_call,clone_size
CASSPGTVENTEAFF,TGTGCCAGCAGTCCCGGGACAGTGGAGAACACTGAAGCTTTCTTT,TRBV28,TRBJ1-1,TRBD1,-
CASSPLRATYEQYF,TGTGCCAGCAGCCCCCTGCGGGCCACCTACGAGCAGTACTTC,TRBV6-5,TRBJ2-7,-,-
CASSWDRETFEQYF,TGTGCCAGCAGTTGGGACAGGGAGACCTTCGAGCAGTACTTC,TRBV6-5,TRBJ2-7,TRBD1,-
CATRWHSNQPQHF,TGTGCCACCCGGTGGCATAGCAATCAGCCCCAGCATTTT,TRBV15,TRBJ1-5,-,-
CAGPLRLEKETQYF,TGTGCCGGACCCTTAAGGCTGGAAAAGGAGACCCAGTACTTC,TRBV27,TRBJ2-5,-,once
CASSTGPGGLYGYTF,TGTGCCAGCAGCACAGGGCCAGGGGGGCTCTATGGCTACACCTTC,TRBV7-9,TRBJ1-2,TRBD1,-
CSASRLAGYGYNEQFF,TGCAGTGCTAGTCGCCTAGCGGGGTACGGGTACAATGAGCAGTTCTTC,TRBV20-1,TRBJ2-1,TRBD2,-
CASSLSRVGSETQYF,TGTGCCAGCAGCTTGTCCAGGGTCGGGTCAGAGACCCAGTACTTC,TRBV7-2,TRBJ2-5,-,once
CASSWGTGSGNTIYF,TGTGCCAGCAGTTGGGGTACCGGCTCTGGAAACACCATATATTTT,TRBV11-2,TRBJ1-3,-,-
CASSFQGETEAFF,TGTGCCAGCAGCTTCCAAGGTGAGACTGAAGCTTTCTTT,TRBV11-1,TRBJ1-1,-,-
CASSPGQGMNTEAFF,TGCGCCAGCAGCCCCGGACAGGGGATGAACACTGAAGCTTTCTTT,TRBV5-1,TRBJ1-1,TRBD1,-
CASSPSDRDYGYTF,TGTGCCAGCAGCCCATCTGACAGGGACTATGGCTACACCTTC,TRBV5-6,TRBJ1-2,TRBD1,once
CASSQGGYYYGYTF,TGTGCCAGCAGCCAAGGTGGCTACTACTATGGCTACACCTTC,TRBV3-1/TRBV3-2,TRBJ1-2,-,-
CASSPASSGANVLTF,TGTGCCAGCTCGCCCGCGAGCTCTGGGGCCAACGTCCTGACTTTC,TRBV6-6,TRBJ2-6,-,-
CASSLTQGHEQYF,TGTGCCAGCAGCTTAACACAGGGTCACGAGCAGTACTTC,TRBV7-3,TRBJ2-7,-,-
CASFRGDKRGLFF,TGTGCCTCCTTCCGGGGAGATAAGAGGGGACTGTTTTTT,TRBV30,TRBJ1-4,-,-
CASSLGSGRTYNEQFF,TGTGCCAGCAGCTTAGGTTCGGGACGAACCTACAATGAGCAGTTCTTC,TRBV7-2,TRBJ2-1,-,-
CASSDRYTIYF,TGTGCCAGCAGTGATAGGTACACCATATATTTT,TRBV6-1,TRBJ1-3,-,-
CASRHQGGKQFF,TGCGCCAGCAGACATCAGGGGGGAAAGCAGTTCTTC,TRBV5-1,TRBJ2-1,-,-
CASSQRAGLAKNIQYF,TGTGCCAGCAGCCAAAGGGCAGGGCTAGCCAAAAACATTCAGTACTTC,TRBV3-1/TRBV3-2,TRBJ2-4,-,once
CASSFGTDAKEAFF,TGTGCCAGCAGTTTTGGGACAGATGCAAAGGAGGCTTTCTTT,TRBV2,TRBJ1-1,TRBD1,-
CASSYVGNSSYEQYF,TGTGCCAGCAGTTACGTGGGGAATAGCTCCTACGAGCAGTACTTC,TRBV6-8,TRBJ2-7,-,-
CASSSGVGQGDTIYF,TGTGCCAGCAGCTCAGGAGTCGGACAGGGTGACACCATATATTTT,TRBV7-2,TRBJ1-3,TRBD1,-
CASSSRTPRNTEAFF,TGTGCCAGCAGTTCGAGGACTCCTCGTAACACTGAAGCTTTCTTT,TRBV6-5,TRBJ1-1,-,-
CSVPGPGGDYNEQFF,TGCAGCGTCCCCGGTCCGGGGGGCGACTACAATGAGCAGTTCTTC,TRBV29-1,TRBJ2-1,-,-
CAWSRKQGSPIAEAFF,TGTGCCTGGAGCAGAAAACAGGGGTCCCCGATAGCTGAAGCTTTCTTT,TRBV30,TRBJ1-1,TRBD1,-
CASSLVQGHYEQYF,TGCGCCAGCAGCTTGGTTCAGGGCCACTACGAGCAGTACTTC,TRBV5-1,TRBJ2-7,-,-
CAWRDGPSSGNTIYF,TGTGCCTGGAGGGACGGCCCCAGCTCTGGAAACACCATATATTTT,TRBV30,TRBJ1-3,-,-
CASSLTSGAYNEQFF,TGCGCCAGCAGCCTCACTAGCGGGGCCTACAATGAGCAGTTCTTC,TRBV5-1,TRBJ2-1,TRBD2,-
CASSSSAAGTILREQYF,TGCGCCAGCAGCTCTTCCGCCGCCGGGACAATCCTTCGCGAGCAGTACTTC,TRBV5-1,TRBJ2-7,-,-
CASSLGATEAFF,TGTGCCAGCAGTTTAGGGGCGACTGAAGCTTTCTTT,TRBV28,TRBJ1-1,-,-
CASSLVPSPFGNEQFF,TGTGCCAGCAGCTTAGTCCCAAGCCCTTTCGGGAATGAGCAGTTCTTC,TRBV7-9,TRBJ2-1,-,-
CASTNYEQYF,TGCGCCAGCACCAACTACGAGCAGTACTTC,TRBV5-1,TRBJ2-7,-,-
CASSPGGNYGYTF,TGTGCCAGCAGCCCGGGAGGTAACTATGGCTACACCTTC,TRBV12-3/TRBV12-4,TRBJ1-2,-,-
CASSPGDRGDLGQYF,TGTGCCAGCAGCCCCGGGGACAGGGGGGATCTGGGGCAGTACTTC,TRBV14,TRBJ2-7,TRBD1,-
CASSVVSGAETQYF,TGTGCCAGCAGCGTAGTGTCCGGGGCGGAGACCCAGTACTTC,TRBV9,TRBJ2-5,-,-
CASSQEGTYSYEQYF,TGTGCCAGCAGCCAAGAAGGGACTTACTCCTACGAGCAGTACTTC,TRBV3-1/TRBV3-2,TRBJ2-7,-,-
CASSLSREHTGELFF,TGTGCCAGTAGCCTGTCCAGGGAACACACCGGGGAGCTGTTTTTT,TRBV19,TRBJ2-2,-,-
CSVVIQGSNTGELFF,TGCAGCGTCGTTATACAGGGGTCCAACACCGGGGAGCTGTTTTTT,TRBV29-1,TRBJ2-2,TRBD1,-
CASSYVDRETEAFF,TGTGCCAGCAGCTACGTTGACCGAGAGACTGAAGCTTTCTTT,TRBV21-1,TRBJ1-1,-,once
CASSAGTSGGAVDTQYF,TGTGCCAGCAGCGCCGGGACTAGCGGGGGGGCCGTTGATACGCAGTATTTT,TRBV9,TRBJ2-3,TRBD2,once
CASRWGRPSMNTEAFF,TGTGCCAGCAGGTGGGGACGGCCTTCGATGAACACTGAAGCTTTCTTT,TRBV2,TRBJ1-1,-,-